These 25 T cell receptor beta chains were all obtained from the same sample, sequenced in a study of T cell repertoires in cytomegalovirus infection. TCRdb analysed the reads with MiXCR anew, one entry per CDR3 protein. Of 150,000 to 160,000 distinct CDR3 sequences listed, about a quarter are singletons. Sequenced material: PBMCs. The receptors were sampled from a human donor in good health (CMV status not recorded). Some clones in this sample may be carry-over from other donors' samples.

V usage is TRBV20-1 and J usage is TRBJ1-3; no firm D call. Trimming cost V 6 bases and J 0 bases, with 15 bases left between them. Germline assignment: CDR1 DFQATT and CDR2 SNEGSKA (reference sequence). The CDR3 contains 15 residues. CDR3 nucleotides: TGCAGTGCAACGGACCGGTGGGCCTCTGGAAACACCATATATTTT. The encoded protein is CSATDRWASGNTIYF.

The chain uses TRBV28 and TRBJ1-2; weak D call: TRBD1 (5 bases). Germline CDR1 and CDR2: MDHEN and SYDVKM. The germline V and J ends were trimmed by 5 bases and 5 bases, with 9 bases remaining between them. CDR3 length: 12 amino acids. CDR3 sequence: CASSRTGYGYTF. As DNA, the CDR3 is TGTGCCAGCAGTCGTACAGGTTATGGCTACACCTTC.

This clonotype was seen a handful of times. The rearrangement uses TRBV7-2 and TRBJ2-2; D remains ambiguous. The V gene lost 5 bases and the J gene lost 4 bases, with 17 bases spanning the gap. This CDR3 spans 16 amino acids. CDR1 SGHTA and CDR2 FQGNSA come from the germline V gene. The CDR3 sequence is CASSPEHGRSTGELFF. The CDR3, as DNA: TGTGCCAGCAGCCCCGAGCACGGAAGAAGCACCGGGGAGCTGTTTTTT.

A few counts support this clonotype. V and J are TRBV28 and TRBJ1-2, with D unresolved. V was clipped by 5 bases and J by 3 bases, with 10 bases between them. Per the germline V gene, CDR1 is MDHEN and CDR2 is SYDVKM. This CDR3 spans 13 amino acids. DNA for the CDR3: TGTGCCAGCAGTGTCGGTGGAGACTATGGCTACACCTTC. Translating it yields CASSVGGDYGYTF.

J is TRBJ2-2 and V is TRBV14; tentatively, D is TRBD1 (6 bases). Per the germline V gene, CDR1 is SGHDN and CDR2 is FVKESK. The ends were cut back, 2 bases at V and 10 bases at J, with 11 bases in the middle. The CDR3 has 13 amino acids. CDR3 bases: TGTGCCAGCAGCCAAATCGGGACACAGGAGCTGTTTTTT. The encoded protein is CASSQIGTQELFF.

This chain links TRBV24-1 with TRBJ2-1; D might be TRBD1 or TRBD2, each matching 5 bases. The CDR3 consists of 17 residues. CDR1 is KGHDR and CDR2 is SFDVKD in the germline V gene. Deletions cut 1 base from V and 2 bases from J, with 14 bases between. The CDR3 nucleotides are TGTGCCACCAGTGATTTCGGGGACGGGAAGACCTACAATGAGCAGTTCTTC. Protein product: CATSDFGDGKTYNEQFF.

Details on this clonotype: Germline and junction disagree at one end, which may indicate a read error. The chain recombines TRBV6-2 or TRBV6-3 with TRBJ1-5, with TRBD1 as a possible D gene (5 bases). Germline V CDR1 and CDR2: MNHEY, SVGEGT. This CDR3 region has 14 residues. This chain's CDR3 is CPSSSPGNNQPQHF. The CDR3 DNA follows: TGTCCCAGCAGTTCACCAGGGAACAATCAGCCCCAGCATTTT.

The chain carries TRBV5-4 and TRBJ2-1; 7 positions match TRBD1. CDR1 is SGHNT and CDR2 is YYREEE in the germline V gene (reference sequence). CDR3 size: 16 residues. V trimming: 4 bases; J trimming: 6 bases; junction bases outside the gene matches: 13. CDR3 loop: CASSRAGQVEGNEQFF. The CDR3 DNA reads TGTGCCAGCAGCCGGGCCGGACAGGTTGAGGGCAATGAGCAGTTCTTC.

In this sample, this clonotype turned up many times. V is TRBV7-3 and J is TRBJ2-6; 7 nucleotides agree with TRBD2. The V gene end was trimmed by 4 bases and the J gene end by 0 bases; junction bases not matched to a gene: 15. The CDR3 length is 20 residues. Germline loops: CDR1 SGHTA, CDR2 FQGTGA. The CDR3 nucleotides are TGTGCCAGCAGCTCTCCCGCCCGTACGGGGGGAGGCTCTGGGGCCAACGTCCTGACTTTC. This gives the protein CASSSPARTGGGSGANVLTF.

This clonotype came up once. This chain uses TRBV20-1 with TRBJ1-2, with 7 bases lining up with TRBD1. In germline, CDR1 is DFQATT, CDR2 SNEGSKA (reference sequence). This CDR3 is built from 14 residues. V dropped 5 bases and J dropped 0; count of bases not matched to a gene: 6. DNA of the CDR3: TGCAGTGCTGACGAAGGGGGCTCTAACTATGGCTACACCTTC. Translation gives CSADEGGSNYGYTF.

V is TRBV6-2 or TRBV6-3 and J is TRBJ1-5, with TRBD1 matching over 7 bases. Looked up from germline, CDR1 is MNHEY and CDR2 is SVGEGT. The CDR3 is made up of 17 amino acids. V shed 2 bases, J shed 3 bases, and the junction held 10 bases outside the gene matches. The CDR3 DNA follows: TGTGCCAGCAGTTACCGAACAGGGGAGGGGGTCAATCAGCCCCAGCATTTT. Residues: CASSYRTGEGVNQPQHF.

This clonotype is labeled as medium-sized. The chain combines TRBV7-8 with TRBJ2-3, with 10 bases that match TRBD2. The V gene end was trimmed by 8 bases and the J gene end by 1 base; junction bases not matched to a gene: 6. From germline, CDR1 is SGHVS and CDR2 FQNEAQ. The CDR3 is 15 amino acids. For the CDR3, the DNA is TGTGCCAGCGAATTGCTAGCGGGAGGCACAGATACGCAGTATTTT. Encoded protein: CASELLAGGTDTQYF.

This chain links TRBV30 with TRBJ2-3; 9 bases map to TRBD2. Germline V gene data show CDR1 as GTSNPN and CDR2 as SVGIG (reference sequence). The CDR3 covers 14 residues. After removal of 8 bases from V and 4 bases from J, the junction contained 10 bases not matched to a gene. The CDR3 spells CAGLSGRAADTQYF. CDR3 coding DNA: TGTGCCGGACTTAGCGGGAGAGCGGCAGATACGCAGTATTTT.

The rearrangement uses TRBV6-5 and TRBJ1-2; 7 nucleotides align to TRBD1. V dropped 6 bases and J dropped 8; count of bases not matched to a gene: 6. CDR3 length: 12 residues. The germline gives CDR1 MNHEY, CDR2 SVGAGI. CDR3 nucleotides: TGTGCCAGCAGGATAAACAGGGGAGGCTACACCTTC. Encoded protein: CASRINRGGYTF.

The table lists this clonotype with a few counts. CDR3 nucleotide sequence: TGTGCCAGCAGCCAAGATCTGGGACAGGGAAACTATGGCTACACCTTC. It yields the protein CASSQDLGQGNYGYTF. J is TRBJ1-2 and V is TRBV14, with TRBD1 identical over 9 bases. Trimming took 0 bases from V and 2 from J; bases not matched to a gene: 4. The CDR3 contains 16 residues. Germline V gene lookup returns CDR1 SGHDN and CDR2 FVKESK.

V and J are TRBV20-1 and TRBJ2-6; 8 bases fit TRBD1. The CDR3 is made up of 15 amino acids. CDR1 and CDR2 from the germline V gene are DFQATT and SNEGSKA (reference sequence). V dropped 3 bases and J dropped 0; count of bases not matched to a gene: 1. In DNA form, the CDR3 reads TGCAGTGCTAGGGACAGGGACTCTGGGGCCAACGTCCTGACTTTC. Amino acids: CSARDRDSGANVLTF.

Only a few counts were recorded for this clonotype. The chain joins TRBV5-1 to TRBJ1-1; perhaps TRBD1 as D (6 bases). Germline CDR1 and CDR2: SGHRS and YFSETQ. The CDR3 spans 14 residues. Trimming pared 4 bases from V and 2 bases from J, leaving 12 bases between. This chain's CDR3 is CASSPQGSNTEAFF. CDR3 in DNA: TGCGCCAGCAGCCCCCAGGGGAGTAACACTGAAGCTTTCTTT.

This clonotype was observed at least ten times. The chain combines TRBV7-8 with TRBJ2-5, with TRBD1 identical over 9 bases. Germline V gene lookup returns CDR1 SGHVS and CDR2 FQNEAQ. V lost 1 base and J lost 4; bases outside the gene matches: 13. The length of the CDR3 is 18 residues. CDR3 nucleotide sequence: TGTGCCAGCAGCTTAGTAGGGGGACAGGGTTCTTCCGGAGAGACCCAGTACTTC. Its translation: CASSLVGGQGSSGETQYF. Full variable domain (rest looked up from reference TRBV7-8 and TRBJ2-5): GAGVSQSPRYKVAKRGQDVALRCDPISGHVSLFWYQQALGQGPEFLTYFQNEAQLDKSGLPSDRFFAERPEGSVSTLKIQRTQQEDSAVYLCASSLVGGQGSSGETQYFGPGTRLLVL.

V gene TRBV28 combines with J gene TRBJ1-3; D call uncertain. Per germline, CDR1 MDHEN and CDR2 SYDVKM. This CDR3 is built from 14 residues. V dropped 5 bases and J dropped 5 bases, with 13 bases sitting between them. CDR3: CASSPPGSRNTIYF. DNA of the CDR3: TGTGCCAGCAGTCCCCCCGGGTCTCGAAACACCATATATTTT.

The table lists this clonotype with a few counts. V is TRBV12-5 and J is TRBJ1-4; 9 bases map to TRBD1. CDR1 is LGHNT, CDR2 FRNRAP, per germline. The length of the CDR3 is 16 residues. V lost 0 bases and J lost 5; bases outside the gene matches: 4. The CDR3 here is CASGLVPGTGNEKLFF. CDR3 DNA sequence: TGTGCTAGTGGTTTGGTCCCCGGGACAGGGAATGAAAAACTGTTTTTT.

The chain recombines TRBV9 with TRBJ1-1; D gene unclear. Germline CDR1 SGDLS, CDR2 YYNGEE. This CDR3 comprises 15 residues. V was pared by 4 bases and J by 3 bases, with 16 bases between. The CDR3 coding sequence is TGTGCCAGCAGCCCCTATATGGGATCAGACACTGAAGCTTTCTTT. Amino acids: CASSPYMGSDTEAFF. Looking up the rest from reference TRBV9 and TRBJ1-1 gives the full variable domain: DSGVTQTPKHLITATGQRVTLRCSPRSGDLSVYWYQQSLDQGLQFLIQYYNGEERAKGNILERFSAQQFPDLHSELNLSSLELGDSALYFCASSPYMGSDTEAFFGQGTRLTVV.

The rearrangement uses TRBV5-6 and TRBJ2-7; D might be TRBD1 (5 bases). V was pared by 1 base and J by 4 bases, with 12 bases between. Looked up from germline, CDR1 is SGHDT and CDR2 is YYEEEE. The CDR3 spans 14 residues. The CDR3 coding sequence is TGTGCCAGCAGCTTGTACAGGCCTTCGTACGAGCAGTACTTC. Translation: CASSLYRPSYEQYF. Together with reference TRBV5-6 and TRBJ2-7, the CDR3 gives the full variable domain: DAGVTQSPTHLIKTRGQQVTLRCSPKSGHDTVSWYQQALGQGPQFIFQYYEEEERQRGNFPDRFSGHQFPNYSSELNVNALLLGDSALYLCASSLYRPSYEQYFGPGTRLTVT.

This clonotype was counted at least ten times. One junction end disagrees with the germline gene, perhaps due to a read error. The V gene is TRBV7-7, the J gene TRBJ2-5, with TRBD1 matching 8 bases. CDR1 is SSHAT, CDR2 FNYEAQ, per germline (reference sequence). The CDR3 is 14 residues long. In DNA form, the CDR3 reads TGTGCTAGCAGTATTGACAGGGGAAGTGAGACCCAGTACTTC. It codes for CASSIDRGSETQYF.

Note on this clonotype: One junction end disagrees with the germline gene, perhaps due to a read error. CDR3 DNA: TGTCCCAGTAGTATAGGAGACCTGAACACTGTAGCTTTCTTT. Amino acids: CPSSIGDLNTVAFF. V usage is TRBV19 and J usage is TRBJ1-1; unclear D gene. The CDR3 has 14 amino acids. Germline-derived CDR1 and CDR2 are LNHDA and SQIVND (reference sequence).

Regarding this clonotype: A junction boundary mismatches the germline segment, possibly from a read error. This sequence joins TRBV6-1 and TRBJ2-5, with D possibly being TRBD2 (7 bases). There are 14 residues in the CDR3. CDR1 and CDR2 (germline): MNHNS, SASEGT. The DNA for the CDR3 is TGTGCCAGCAGCGAAGGGGGGGGGCAAGAGACCCAGTACTTC. Translated: CASSEGGGQETQYF.